Given below is one T cell receptor beta chain in context. Its antigen is not known. The CDR3 runs to 15 residues. Trimming shortened V by 2 bases and J by 2 bases, and 7 bases separated the two germline ends. Germline V CDR1 and CDR2: MNHEY, SMNVEV (reference sequence). CD8+ and CD4+ T cells taken from blood had their TCR beta sequenced. Purification of the CD8+ and CD4+ T cells relied on negative isolation, and TEMRA cells underwent FACS enrichment. The sample is drawn from a study of CD8 T cells in Susac syndrome. Study-level findings and limits: A relatively small number of individuals underwent TCR sequencing and HLA analysis.

The RNA input was roughly 0.45 to 1 ug, and it was reverse transcribed with random hexamers. The TCR beta CDR3 was amplified by immunoSEQ multiplex PCR across 54 Vbeta, 13 Jbeta. MiXCR, applied by TCRdb to the immunoSEQ multiplex PCR reads, yields one record per CDR3 protein. The data hold hundreds of thousands of distinct CDR3 sequences, with around 85% observed a single time. Sequencing was carried out using CD8+ T cells from PBMCs. The source is a human donor with multiple sclerosis. The gene calls are TRBV27 and TRBJ2-6; D perhaps matches TRBD1 (6 bases). CDR3 in amino acids: CASSLKGAGANVLTF. The CDR3 DNA reads as TGTGCCAGCAGTTTAAAGGGGGCTGGGGCCAACGTCCTGACTTTC.